These 24 T cell receptor beta chains were sequenced from one sample in a study of T cell responses to AZD1222 COVID-19 vaccine (dated by TCRdb to the early 2020s). The sample's time point, from its label and the paper: about 28 days (+/-7) after the second vaccine dose. The library was made by the immunoSEQ multiplex PCR assay. TCRdb re-hosts the immuneACCESS table, in-frame sequences only. Its copies lack some clones; in the studies checked, an unresolved V gene accounts for under half of them, and the cause for the rest is not known. This sample holds 60,000 to 80,000 clones; about three quarters were observed only once. Around 48% of the sample goes to the ten largest clones. This sample comprised peripheral blood, obtained 28 days after the second AZD1222 dose. These receptors all come from an adult who received the AZD1222 COVID-19 vaccine.

This clone has at least ten counts. This sequence joins TRBV7-9 and TRBJ2-7; D is ambiguous. V shed 5 bases and J shed 0 bases, with 11 bases lying between them. The CDR3 is made up of 14 amino acids. CDR1 is SEHNR, CDR2 FQNEAQ, per germline (reference sequence). Here the CDR3 DNA reads TGTGCCAGCAGCGGAGAGAAAGGCTCCTACGAGCAGTACTTC. Protein: CASSGEKGSYEQYF.

The rearrangement joins TRBV6-5 to TRBJ2-3, with TRBD2 identical over 12 bases. This CDR3 comprises 16 residues. The V and J ends lost 2 bases and 0 bases, in that order; junction bases with no gene match: 0. The germline V gene encodes CDR1 MNHEY and CDR2 SVGAGI. The CDR3 sequence: CASSYGTSGSTDTQYF. In DNA, the CDR3 is TGTGCCAGCAGTTACGGGACTAGCGGGAGCACAGATACGCAGTATTTT.

The chain has TRBV2 and TRBJ2-3; 9 bases agree with TRBD2. CDR1 and CDR2 (germline): SNHLY, FYNNEI. Trimming removed 7 bases from V and 5 bases from J; junction bases left unmatched: 10. The CDR3 totals 15 residues. CDR3 protein: CASTTAGGLGDTQYF. CDR3 nucleotide sequence: TGTGCCAGCACAACCGCGGGGGGGTTGGGAGATACGCAGTATTTT.

The chain is built from TRBV28 and TRBJ2-5; D is ambiguous. Germline V gene lookup returns CDR1 MDHEN and CDR2 SYDVKM. The CDR3 is 14 amino acids. Between the trimmed V and J ends, which lost 5 bases and 4 bases, there was a span of 14 bases. DNA of the CDR3: TGTGCCAGCAGTCCTCTTGACACACTAGAGACCCAGTACTTC. Translation: CASSPLDTLETQYF.

The chain joins TRBV18 to TRBJ2-1, with 7 bases lining up with TRBD1. Per the germline V gene, CDR1 is KGHSH and CDR2 is LQKENI. The CDR3 sequence is 15 residues long. V trimming: 4 bases; J trimming: 6 bases; junction bases outside the gene matches: 9. CDR3 region: CASSLQGVQGNEQFF. The CDR3 DNA reads TGTGCCAGCTCACTCCAGGGGGTCCAGGGCAATGAGCAGTTCTTC.

The DNA of the CDR3 is TGCAGCGTGGACAGCGGACAGGCTGGAAACACCATATATTTT. Translation gives CSVDSGQAGNTIYF. This chain joins TRBV29-1 and TRBJ1-3, with 7 nucleotides matching TRBD1. Germline values: CDR1 SQVTM, CDR2 ANQGSEA. The CDR3 consists of 14 residues. With V trimmed by 6 bases and J by 2 bases, 7 bases remained unmatched.

The genes are TRBV19 and TRBJ2-3; 10 positions agree with TRBD2. The germline V gene has CDR1 LNHDA and CDR2 SQIVND (reference sequence). V shed 6 bases, J shed 2 bases, and the junction held 5 bases outside the gene matches. CDR3 length: 15 residues. CDR3 sequence (DNA): TGTGCCAGTAGCGGACTAGCGGAACTCACAGATACGCAGTATTTT. It specifies CASSGLAELTDTQYF.

This clone was seen more than once but under ten times. J is TRBJ1-1 and V is TRBV29-1; D gene uncertain. This CDR3 is 15 amino acids long. Deletions cut 7 bases from V and 1 base from J, with 19 bases between. The V gene's germline CDR1 is SQVTM and CDR2 ANQGSEA. The CDR3 DNA reads as TGCAGCGCCCCGAACGAGGGAGGGAGGAACACTGAAGCTTTCTTT. This translates into CSAPNEGGRNTEAFF.

This clone appeared a few times. The genes are TRBV7-9 and TRBJ1-4, with D possibly matching TRBD1 (5 bases). The germline CDR1 and CDR2 sequences are SEHNR and FQNEAQ (reference sequence). The CDR3 extends over 16 amino acids. The V and J ends lost 0 bases and 3 bases respectively, with 11 bases between them. CDR3 amino acids: CASSLAAGGSNEKLFF. CDR3 sequence (DNA): TGTGCCAGCAGCTTAGCGGCCGGGGGATCTAATGAAAAACTGTTTTTT.

The rearrangement uses TRBV5-1 and TRBJ2-3; D possibly matches TRBD1 or TRBD2 (6 bases each). The CDR3 has 15 residues. V lost 1 base, J lost 4 bases, and 13 bases lay in between. Looked up from germline, CDR1 is SGHRS and CDR2 is YFSETQ. The CDR3 spells CASSLTYREADTQYF. CDR3 bases: TGCGCCAGCAGCTTGACCTACAGGGAGGCAGATACGCAGTATTTT.

This clone appeared a single time. The rearrangement joins TRBV7-2 to TRBJ2-1; D is perhaps TRBD2 (6 bases). V was clipped by 3 bases and J by 2 bases, with 14 bases between them. Germline-derived CDR1 and CDR2 are SGHTA and FQGNSA. The CDR3 totals 16 residues. This CDR3 reads CASSLRVGLTYNEQFF. CDR3 coding DNA: TGTGCCAGCAGCTTGCGCGTCGGACTAACCTACAATGAGCAGTTCTTC.

A few counts support this clone. The chain has TRBV6-2 or TRBV6-3 and TRBJ1-1; D unresolved. Germline CDR1 and CDR2: MNHEY and SVGEGT. V lost 0 bases, J lost 1 base, and 9 bases lay in between. CDR3 length: 15 residues. The CDR3, as DNA: TGTGCCAGCAGTTACTCGGCCGCCGCGAACACTGAAGCTTTCTTT. This gives the protein CASSYSAAANTEAFF.

CDR3 sequence (DNA): TGTGCCAGCAGTCTAAAGCGGGGGGGCGAGGATACGCAGTATTTT. Translating it yields CASSLKRGGEDTQYF. The rearrangement joins TRBV27 to TRBJ2-3; 10 nucleotides match TRBD2. Germline V gene data show CDR1 as MNHEY and CDR2 as SMNVEV (reference sequence). CDR3 length: 15 residues. Trimming removed 5 bases from V and 6 bases from J; junction bases left unmatched: 8.

The rearrangement joins TRBV30 to TRBJ2-7; 8 nucleotides agree with TRBD2. The V segment lost 2 bases and the J segment 6 bases; nucleotides outside the gene matches: 9. Germline lookup yields CDR1 GTSNPN and CDR2 SVGIG (reference sequence). The CDR3 runs 14 residues. The CDR3 bases are TGTGCCTGGAGTCAGGGGACTAGTTCTGGCGAGCAGTACTTC. This codes for CAWSQGTSSGEQYF.

This chain uses TRBV29-1 with TRBJ2-4; D not certain. The V end lost 1 base, the J end lost 7 bases, and 8 bases lay between the germline ends. The CDR3 has 12 residues. The V gene's germline CDR1 is SQVTM and CDR2 ANQGSEA. This CDR3 reads CSVEVPGNIQYF. The CDR3 bases are TGCAGCGTTGAAGTTCCCGGGAACATTCAGTACTTC.

J is TRBJ2-2 and V is TRBV19, with D tentatively TRBD2 (6 bases). CDR3 length: 14 amino acids. V was cut by 7 bases and J by 2 bases, with 11 bases left in between. Germline CDR1 is LNHDA and CDR2 is SQIVND (reference sequence). CDR3 nucleotides: TGTGCCAGTAAGTCGGGACTTAACACCGGGGAGCTGTTTTTT. It is translated as CASKSGLNTGELFF.

This sequence joins TRBV27 and TRBJ1-2; tentatively, D is TRBD1 (5 bases). Germline V gives CDR1 MNHEY, CDR2 SMNVEV (reference sequence). The ends were cut back, 0 bases at V and 4 bases at J, with 12 bases in the middle. CDR3 length: 15 residues. The CDR3 nucleotides read TGTGCCAGCAGTTTATCGTTCCCGAGGGGCTATGGCTACACCTTC. Its protein is CASSLSFPRGYGYTF.

This clone was counted a single time. This chain connects TRBV7-9 to TRBJ2-7; D might be TRBD1 (6 bases). This CDR3 contains 12 residues. V was cut by 5 bases and J by 7 bases, with 12 bases left in between. Germline CDR1 and CDR2: SEHNR and FQNEAQ (reference sequence). CDR3: CASSQTGLEQYF. Here the CDR3 DNA reads TGTGCCAGCAGCCAGACAGGCTTGGAGCAGTACTTC.

This chain joins TRBV5-4 and TRBJ2-3, with D uncertain. Germline V gene sequence: CDR1 SGHNT, CDR2 YYREEE (reference sequence). CDR3 length: 12 amino acids. V gave up 4 bases and J gave up 2 bases, with 5 bases separating them. CDR3 in DNA: TGTGCCAGCAGCCAGTACACAGATACGCAGTATTTT. As protein: CASSQYTDTQYF.

As regards this clone: The junction departs from the called germline gene at one end, perhaps through a read error. The chain combines TRBV20-1 with TRBJ1-2; D gene uncertain. The CDR3 sequence is 11 residues long. Germline V lookup: CDR1 DFQATT, CDR2 SNEGSKA (reference sequence). CDR3 sequence reads: CSALEQDRDSF. The CDR3 bases are TGCAGTGCTCTAGAACAAGACCGGGATTCCTTC.

The chain carries TRBV21-1 and TRBJ2-7; TRBD2, the D gene given by the table, was not confirmed from the DNA. TRBV21-1 corresponds to a pseudogene. This CDR3 is 14 amino acids long. The chain's CDR3 is CASGNREGAYEQYF. In DNA, the CDR3 is TGTGCCAGCGGGAACAGGGAGGGGGCCTACGAGCAGTACTTC.

V gene TRBV4-3 combines with J gene TRBJ1-2; tentative D call: TRBD1 (5 bases). Germline V gene sequence: CDR1 LGHNA, CDR2 YSLEER. V dropped 4 bases and J dropped 4 bases, with 16 bases sitting between them. CDR3 length: 15 amino acids. Here the CDR3 DNA reads TGCGCCAGCAGCCCCAGCGGACACCGATCCTATGGCTACACCTTC. This codes for CASSPSGHRSYGYTF.

The chain uses TRBV9 and TRBJ1-3; D gene uncertain. V shed 0 bases and J shed 0 bases, with 7 bases lying between them. CDR1 SGDLS and CDR2 YYNGEE come from the germline V gene. There are 15 residues in the CDR3. DNA for the CDR3: TGTGCCAGCAGCGTAGAAGGAAACTCTGGAAACACCATATATTTT. Amino acid sequence: CASSVEGNSGNTIYF.

In this sample, this clone turned up a few times. The gene calls are TRBV29-1 and TRBJ1-1, with D perhaps matching TRBD1 (5 bases). Germline V gene lookup returns CDR1 SQVTM and CDR2 ANQGSEA. The ends were cut back, 6 bases at V and 0 bases at J, with 11 bases in the middle. CDR3 length equals 13 residues. CDR3 region: CSVPGRMNTEAFF. The DNA for the CDR3 is TGCAGCGTCCCGGGACGCATGAACACTGAAGCTTTCTTT. The full variable domain, completed using reference TRBV29-1 and TRBJ1-1, is SAVISQKPSRDICQRGTSLTIQCQVDSQVTMMFWYRQQPGQSLTLIATANQGSEATYESGFVIDKFPISRPNLTFSTLTVSNMSPEDSSIYLCSVPGRMNTEAFFGQGTRLTVV.